This TCR beta chain comes out of a study of shared clonotypes between healthy human individuals. The method was immunoSEQ multiplex PCR; TCRdb's version includes in-frame clones alone and lacks a portion of them. The sample has fewer than 130,000 clones, about 67% seen once; the top ten hold roughly 22%. Findings and caveats of the study: Tissue TCR repertoires likely differ from these blood-only repertoires.

The V gene's germline CDR1 is MNHNS and CDR2 SASEGT. The CDR3 contains 12 residues. This clone was seen a single time. Its antigen is currently unknown. The sequence came from a woman aged 25 to 39 in good health. The genes are TRBV6-1 and TRBJ1-2; TRBD1 might be the D (6 bases). The sample taken for sequencing was memory CD8+ T cells sorted from blood. The subset is: CD45RO+ cells pooled with CCR7-negative TemRA cells. In DNA, the CDR3 is TGTGGAGGGGGGGAGACGAACTATGGCTACACCTTC. This codes for CGGGETNYGYTF.